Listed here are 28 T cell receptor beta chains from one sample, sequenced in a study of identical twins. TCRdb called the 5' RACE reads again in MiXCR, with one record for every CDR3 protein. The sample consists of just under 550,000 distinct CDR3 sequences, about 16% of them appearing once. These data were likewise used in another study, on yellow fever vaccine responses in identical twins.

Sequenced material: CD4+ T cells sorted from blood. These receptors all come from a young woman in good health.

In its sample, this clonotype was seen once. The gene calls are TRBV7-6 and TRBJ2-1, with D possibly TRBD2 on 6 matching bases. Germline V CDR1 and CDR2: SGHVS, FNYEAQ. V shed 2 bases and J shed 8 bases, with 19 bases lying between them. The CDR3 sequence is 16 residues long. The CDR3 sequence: CASSLTSSTVLDEQFF. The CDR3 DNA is TGTGCCAGCAGCTTAACTAGCAGTACGGTTTTGGATGAGCAGTTCTTC.

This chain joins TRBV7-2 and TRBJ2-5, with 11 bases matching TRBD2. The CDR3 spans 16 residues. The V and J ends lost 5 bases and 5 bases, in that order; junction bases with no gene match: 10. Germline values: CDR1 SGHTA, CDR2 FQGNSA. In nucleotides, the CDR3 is TGTGCCAGCAGCCCTGGCCCGGGACTAGCGGTGGAGACCCAGTACTTC. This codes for CASSPGPGLAVETQYF. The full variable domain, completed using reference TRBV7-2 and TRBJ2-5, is GAGVSQSPSNKVTEKGKDVELRCDPISGHTALYWYRQSLGQGLEFLIYFQGNSAPDKSGLPSDRFSAERTGGSVSTLTIQRTQQEDSAVYLCASSPGPGLAVETQYFGPGTRLLVL.

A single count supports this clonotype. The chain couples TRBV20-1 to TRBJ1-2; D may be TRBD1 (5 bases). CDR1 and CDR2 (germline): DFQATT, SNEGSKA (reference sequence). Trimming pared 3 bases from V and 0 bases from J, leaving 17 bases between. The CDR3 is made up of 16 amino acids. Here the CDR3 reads CSASRAQGTTNYGYTF. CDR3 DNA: TGCAGTGCTAGTCGGGCCCAGGGAACTACTAACTATGGCTACACCTTC.

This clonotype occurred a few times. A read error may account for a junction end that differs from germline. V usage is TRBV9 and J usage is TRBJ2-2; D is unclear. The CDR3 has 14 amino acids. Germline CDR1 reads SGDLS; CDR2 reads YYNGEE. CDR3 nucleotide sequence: TGTGCCAGCAGCGTAGCTACGAATACCGGGGAGCTGTTTTTT. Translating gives CASSVATNTGELFF.

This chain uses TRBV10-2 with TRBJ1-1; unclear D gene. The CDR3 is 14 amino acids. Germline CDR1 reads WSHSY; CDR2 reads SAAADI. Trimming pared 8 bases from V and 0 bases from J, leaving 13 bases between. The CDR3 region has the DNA TGCGCCAGCGGGGAGCAGGCCATGAACACTGAAGCTTTCTTT. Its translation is CASGEQAMNTEAFF.

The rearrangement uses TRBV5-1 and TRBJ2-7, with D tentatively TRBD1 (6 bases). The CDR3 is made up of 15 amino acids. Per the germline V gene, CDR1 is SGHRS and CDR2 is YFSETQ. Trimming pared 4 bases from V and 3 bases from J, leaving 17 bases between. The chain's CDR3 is CASSKLQGIDYEQYF. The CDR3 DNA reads TGCGCCAGCAGCAAGCTACAGGGTATAGACTACGAGCAGTACTTC.

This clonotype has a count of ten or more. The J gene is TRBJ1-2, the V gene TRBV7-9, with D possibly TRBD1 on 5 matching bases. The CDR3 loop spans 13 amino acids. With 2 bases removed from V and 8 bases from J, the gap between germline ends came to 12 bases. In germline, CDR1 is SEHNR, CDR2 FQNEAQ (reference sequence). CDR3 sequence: CASSLIAGRGYTF. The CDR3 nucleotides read TGTGCCAGCAGCTTAATCGCGGGGCGGGGCTACACCTTC.

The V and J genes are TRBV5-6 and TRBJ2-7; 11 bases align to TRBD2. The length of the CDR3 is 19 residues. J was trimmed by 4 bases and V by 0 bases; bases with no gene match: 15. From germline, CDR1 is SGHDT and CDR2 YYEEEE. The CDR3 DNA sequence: TGTGCCAGCAGCTTGGGAGGTGTTAGCGGGAGGGCGGGAATTTACGAGCAGTACTTC. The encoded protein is CASSLGGVSGRAGIYEQYF.

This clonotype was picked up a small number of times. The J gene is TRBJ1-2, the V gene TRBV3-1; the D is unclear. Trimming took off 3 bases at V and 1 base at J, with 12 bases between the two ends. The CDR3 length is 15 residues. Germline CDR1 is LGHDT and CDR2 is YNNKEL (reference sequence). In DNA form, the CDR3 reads TGTGCCAGCAGCCAGGGCCCCTCTGTTAACTATGGCTACACCTTC. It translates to CASSQGPSVNYGYTF.

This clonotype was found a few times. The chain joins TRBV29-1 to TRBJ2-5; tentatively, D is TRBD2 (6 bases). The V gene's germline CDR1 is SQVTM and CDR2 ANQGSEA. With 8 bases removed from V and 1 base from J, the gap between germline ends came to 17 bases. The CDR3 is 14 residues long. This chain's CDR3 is CSHRFGGPQETQYF. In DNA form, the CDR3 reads TGCAGCCACCGTTTCGGGGGACCCCAAGAGACCCAGTACTTC. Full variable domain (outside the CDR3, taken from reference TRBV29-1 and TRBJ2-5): SAVISQKPSRDICQRGTSLTIQCQVDSQVTMMFWYRQQPGQSLTLIATANQGSEATYESGFVIDKFPISRPNLTFSTLTVSNMSPEDSSIYLCSHRFGGPQETQYFGPGTRLLVL.

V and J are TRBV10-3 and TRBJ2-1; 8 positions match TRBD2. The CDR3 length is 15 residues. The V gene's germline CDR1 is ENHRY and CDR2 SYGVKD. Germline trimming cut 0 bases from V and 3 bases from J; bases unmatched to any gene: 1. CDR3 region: CAISESGRGYNEQFF. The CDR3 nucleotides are TGTGCCATCAGTGAGTCCGGGAGGGGCTACAATGAGCAGTTCTTC.

The CDR3 DNA reads TGTGCCAGCAGTTCCGGGACAGGAGCCGGGAGGCAGCCCCAGCATTTT. This translates into CASSSGTGAGRQPQHF. The V call is TRBV12-3 or TRBV12-4, the J call TRBJ1-5; TRBD1 matches 8 bases. The V segment lost 4 bases and the J segment 7 bases; nucleotides outside the gene matches: 12. CDR3 length: 16 amino acids.

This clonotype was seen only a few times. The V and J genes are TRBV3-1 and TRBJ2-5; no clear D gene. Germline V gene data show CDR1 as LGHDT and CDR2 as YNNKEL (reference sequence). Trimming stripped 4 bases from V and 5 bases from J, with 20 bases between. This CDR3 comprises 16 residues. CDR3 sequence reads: CASSPELAAPRETQYF. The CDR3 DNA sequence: TGTGCCAGCAGCCCAGAACTGGCAGCCCCGCGGGAGACCCAGTACTTC.

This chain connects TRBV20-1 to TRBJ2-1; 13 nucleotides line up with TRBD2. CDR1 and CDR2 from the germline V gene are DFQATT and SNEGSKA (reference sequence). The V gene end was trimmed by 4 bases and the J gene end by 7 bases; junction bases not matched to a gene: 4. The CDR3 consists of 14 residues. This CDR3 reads CSATTSGRGNEQFF. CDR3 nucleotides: TGCAGTGCTACCACTAGCGGGAGGGGAAATGAGCAGTTCTTC.

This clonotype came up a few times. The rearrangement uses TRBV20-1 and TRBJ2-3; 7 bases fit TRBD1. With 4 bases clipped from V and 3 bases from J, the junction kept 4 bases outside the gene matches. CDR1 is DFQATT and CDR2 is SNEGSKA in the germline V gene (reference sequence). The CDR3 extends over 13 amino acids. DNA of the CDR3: TGCAGTGCTACCCAGACAGGGACAGATACGCAGTATTTT. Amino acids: CSATQTGTDTQYF.

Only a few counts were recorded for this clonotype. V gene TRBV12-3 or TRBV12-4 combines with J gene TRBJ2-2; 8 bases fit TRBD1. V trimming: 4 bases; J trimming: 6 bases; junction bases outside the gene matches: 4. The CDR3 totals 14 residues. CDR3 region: CASSSTTGAGELFF. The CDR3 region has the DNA TGTGCCAGCAGTTCAACGACAGGGGCCGGGGAGCTGTTTTTT.

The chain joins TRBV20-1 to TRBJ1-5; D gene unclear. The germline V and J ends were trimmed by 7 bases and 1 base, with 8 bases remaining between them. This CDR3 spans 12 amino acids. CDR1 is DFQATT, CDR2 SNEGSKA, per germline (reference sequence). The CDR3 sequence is CSVQRSNQPQHF. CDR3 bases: TGCAGTGTACAGAGGAGCAATCAGCCCCAGCATTTT.

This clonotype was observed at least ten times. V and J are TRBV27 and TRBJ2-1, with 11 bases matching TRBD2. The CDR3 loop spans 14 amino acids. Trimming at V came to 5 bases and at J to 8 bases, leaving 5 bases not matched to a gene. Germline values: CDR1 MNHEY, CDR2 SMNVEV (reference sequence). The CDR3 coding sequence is TGTGCCAGCAGTGCTGCTAGCGGGAGGTATGAGCAGTTCTTC. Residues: CASSAASGRYEQFF.

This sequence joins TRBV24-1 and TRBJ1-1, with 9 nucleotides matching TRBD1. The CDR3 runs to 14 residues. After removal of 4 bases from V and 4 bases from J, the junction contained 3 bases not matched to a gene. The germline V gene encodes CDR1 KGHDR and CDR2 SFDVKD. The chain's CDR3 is CATSEGQGSTEAFF. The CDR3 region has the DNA TGTGCCACCAGTGAAGGACAGGGGTCCACTGAAGCTTTCTTT.

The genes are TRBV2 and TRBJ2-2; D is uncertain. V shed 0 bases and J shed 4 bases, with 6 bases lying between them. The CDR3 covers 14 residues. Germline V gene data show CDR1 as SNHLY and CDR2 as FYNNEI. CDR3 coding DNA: TGTGCCAGCAGTGAAGCAGGGTTCACCGGGGAGCTGTTTTTT. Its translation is CASSEAGFTGELFF.

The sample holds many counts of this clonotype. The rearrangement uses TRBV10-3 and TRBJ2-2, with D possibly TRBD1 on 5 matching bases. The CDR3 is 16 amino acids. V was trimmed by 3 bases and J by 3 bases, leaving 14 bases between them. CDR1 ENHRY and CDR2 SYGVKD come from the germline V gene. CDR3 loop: CAISDTPQEYTGELFF. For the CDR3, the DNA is TGTGCCATCAGTGATACCCCACAGGAGTACACCGGGGAGCTGTTTTTT.

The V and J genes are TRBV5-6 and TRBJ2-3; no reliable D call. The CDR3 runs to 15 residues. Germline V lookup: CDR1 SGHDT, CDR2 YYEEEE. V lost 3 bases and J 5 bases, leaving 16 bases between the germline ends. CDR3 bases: TGTGCCAGCAGCTCCCGGGTTATGCTCGGAGATACGCAGTATTTT. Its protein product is CASSSRVMLGDTQYF.

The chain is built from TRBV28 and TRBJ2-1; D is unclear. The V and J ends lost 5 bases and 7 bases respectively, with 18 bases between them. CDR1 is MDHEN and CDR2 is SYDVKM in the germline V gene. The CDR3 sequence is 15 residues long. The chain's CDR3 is CASSPALYWSNEQFF. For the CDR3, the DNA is TGTGCCAGCAGTCCCGCCCTTTACTGGAGTAATGAGCAGTTCTTC. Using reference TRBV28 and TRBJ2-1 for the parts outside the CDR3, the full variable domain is DVKVTQSSRYLVKRTGEKVFLECVQDMDHENMFWYRQDPGLGLRLIYFSYDVKMKEKGDIPEGYSVSREKKERFSLILESASTNQTSMYLCASSPALYWSNEQFFGPGTRLTVL.

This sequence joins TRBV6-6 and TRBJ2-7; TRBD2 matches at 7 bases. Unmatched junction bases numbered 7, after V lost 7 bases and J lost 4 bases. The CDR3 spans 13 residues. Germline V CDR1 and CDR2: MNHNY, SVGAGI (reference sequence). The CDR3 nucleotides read TGTGCCAGCAACTCCGGGGGGAGTTACGAGCAGTACGTC. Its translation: CASNSGGSYEQYV.

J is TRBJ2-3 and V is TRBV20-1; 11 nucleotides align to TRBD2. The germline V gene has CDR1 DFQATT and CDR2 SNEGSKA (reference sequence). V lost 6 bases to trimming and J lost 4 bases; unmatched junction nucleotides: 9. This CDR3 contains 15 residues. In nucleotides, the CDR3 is TGCAGTGCAGCCAAACTAGCGGGAGTTGCAGATACGCAGTATTTT. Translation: CSAAKLAGVADTQYF.

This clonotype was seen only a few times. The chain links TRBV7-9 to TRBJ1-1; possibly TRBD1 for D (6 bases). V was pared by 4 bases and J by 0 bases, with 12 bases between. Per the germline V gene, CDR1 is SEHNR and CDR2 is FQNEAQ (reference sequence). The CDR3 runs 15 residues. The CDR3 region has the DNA TGTGCCAGCAGCTCCCGACAGGCCATGAACACTGAAGCTTTCTTT. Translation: CASSSRQAMNTEAFF.

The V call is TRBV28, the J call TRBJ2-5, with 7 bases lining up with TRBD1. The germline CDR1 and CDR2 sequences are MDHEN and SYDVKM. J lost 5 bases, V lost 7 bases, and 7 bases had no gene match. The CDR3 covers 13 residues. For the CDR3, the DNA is TGTGCCAGCACCATAACAGGGGTCGAGACCCAGTACTTC. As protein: CASTITGVETQYF.

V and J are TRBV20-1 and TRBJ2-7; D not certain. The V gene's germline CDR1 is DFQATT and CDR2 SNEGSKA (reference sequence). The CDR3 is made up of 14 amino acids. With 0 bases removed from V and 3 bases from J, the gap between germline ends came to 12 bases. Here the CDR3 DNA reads TGCAGTGCTAGAGACGTATCCGCGAACTACGAGCAGTACTTC. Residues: CSARDVSANYEQYF.